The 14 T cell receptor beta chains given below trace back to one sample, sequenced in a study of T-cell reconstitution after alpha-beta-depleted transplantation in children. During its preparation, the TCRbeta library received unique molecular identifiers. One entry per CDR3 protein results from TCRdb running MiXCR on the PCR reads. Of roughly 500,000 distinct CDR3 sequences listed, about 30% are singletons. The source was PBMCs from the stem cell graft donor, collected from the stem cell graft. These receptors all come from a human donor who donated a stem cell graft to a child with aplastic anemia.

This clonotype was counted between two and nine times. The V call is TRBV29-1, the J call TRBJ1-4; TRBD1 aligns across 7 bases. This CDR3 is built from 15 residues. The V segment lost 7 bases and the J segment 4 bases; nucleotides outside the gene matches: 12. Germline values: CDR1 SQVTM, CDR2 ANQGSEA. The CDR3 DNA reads TGCAGCGCTCGACAGGGCGGCGGCCGTAATGAAAAACTGTTTTTT. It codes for CSARQGGGRNEKLFF.

CDR3 sequence: CSARVGRGDEGGYTF. The CDR3 nucleotides are TGCAGTGCTAGAGTCGGGCGAGGGGATGAGGGTGGCTACACCTTC. The rearrangement uses TRBV20-1 and TRBJ1-2; D might be TRBD1 (5 bases). Trimming pared 1 base from V and 7 bases from J, leaving 19 bases between. CDR3 size: 15 residues. The V gene's germline CDR1 is DFQATT and CDR2 SNEGSKA (reference sequence).

The CDR3 reads CAISRQSSSTDTQYF. Written as DNA, the CDR3 is TGTGCCATCAGCCGACAGTCCTCTAGCACAGATACGCAGTATTTT. The chain uses TRBV10-3 and TRBJ2-3, with D perhaps matching TRBD1 (5 bases). The CDR3 sequence is 15 residues long. The V end lost 6 bases, the J end lost 0 bases, and 13 bases lay between the germline ends. The germline V gene has CDR1 ENHRY and CDR2 SYGVKD.

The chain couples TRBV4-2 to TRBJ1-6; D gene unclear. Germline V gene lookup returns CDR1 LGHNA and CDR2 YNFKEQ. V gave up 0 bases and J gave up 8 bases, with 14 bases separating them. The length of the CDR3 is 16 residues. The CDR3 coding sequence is TGTGCCAGCAGCCAAGATTCGAGTAGGGATGATTCACCCCTCCACTTT. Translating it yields CASSQDSSRDDSPLHF.

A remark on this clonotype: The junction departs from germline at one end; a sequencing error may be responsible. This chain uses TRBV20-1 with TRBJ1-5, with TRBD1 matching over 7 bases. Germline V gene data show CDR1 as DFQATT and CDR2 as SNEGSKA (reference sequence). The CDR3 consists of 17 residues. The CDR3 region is CCARVLPGGTEKQPQHF. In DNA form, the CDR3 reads TGCTGTGCTAGAGTCCTCCCGGGGGGGACAGAAAAACAGCCCCAGCATTTT.

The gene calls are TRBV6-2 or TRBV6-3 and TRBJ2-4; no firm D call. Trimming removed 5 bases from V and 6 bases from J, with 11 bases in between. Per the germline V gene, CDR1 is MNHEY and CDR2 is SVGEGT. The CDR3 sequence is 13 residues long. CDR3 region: CASSRSAPNIQYF. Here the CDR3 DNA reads TGTGCCAGCAGTAGGTCCGCCCCAAACATTCAGTACTTC.

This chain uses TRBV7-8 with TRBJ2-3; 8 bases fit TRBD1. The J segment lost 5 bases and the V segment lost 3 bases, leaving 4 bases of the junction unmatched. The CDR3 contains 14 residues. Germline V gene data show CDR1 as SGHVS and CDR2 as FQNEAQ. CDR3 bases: TGTGCCAGCAGCTTCGACACAGGGGGAGATACGCAGTATTTT. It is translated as CASSFDTGGDTQYF. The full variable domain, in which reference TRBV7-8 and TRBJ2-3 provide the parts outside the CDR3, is GAGVSQSPRYKVAKRGQDVALRCDPISGHVSLFWYQQALGQGPEFLTYFQNEAQLDKSGLPSDRFFAERPEGSVSTLKIQRTQQEDSAVYLCASSFDTGGDTQYFGPGTRLTVL.

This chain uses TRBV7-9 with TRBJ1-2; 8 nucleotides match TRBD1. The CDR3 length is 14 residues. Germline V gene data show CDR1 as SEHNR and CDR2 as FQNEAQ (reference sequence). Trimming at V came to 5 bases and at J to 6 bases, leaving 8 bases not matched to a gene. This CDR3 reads CASSAKTGEDGYTF. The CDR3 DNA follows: TGTGCCAGCAGCGCCAAGACAGGGGAGGATGGCTACACCTTC.

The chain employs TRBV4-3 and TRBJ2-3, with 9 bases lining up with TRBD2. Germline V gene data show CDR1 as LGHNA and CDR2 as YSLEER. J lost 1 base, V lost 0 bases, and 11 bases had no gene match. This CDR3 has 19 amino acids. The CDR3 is CASSQDEREDPKGTDTQYF. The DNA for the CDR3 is TGCGCCAGCAGCCAAGACGAGCGGGAGGACCCTAAGGGCACAGATACGCAGTATTTT.

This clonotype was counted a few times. CDR3 DNA: TGCGCCAGCAGCTTGGGTTCTGTTGGTTCCGGAAACACCATATATTTT. This gives the protein CASSLGSVGSGNTIYF. This sequence joins TRBV5-1 and TRBJ1-3; D unclear. The CDR3 loop spans 16 amino acids. The ends were cut back, 0 bases at V and 4 bases at J, with 14 bases in the middle. Germline loops: CDR1 SGHRS, CDR2 YFSETQ.

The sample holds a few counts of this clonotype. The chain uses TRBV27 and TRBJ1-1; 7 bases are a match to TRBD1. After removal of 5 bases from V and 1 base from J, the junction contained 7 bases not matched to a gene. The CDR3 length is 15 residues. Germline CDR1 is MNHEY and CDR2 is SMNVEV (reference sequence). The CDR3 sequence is CASSPQGGANTEAFF. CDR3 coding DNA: TGTGCCAGCAGTCCCCAAGGGGGCGCGAACACTGAAGCTTTCTTT.

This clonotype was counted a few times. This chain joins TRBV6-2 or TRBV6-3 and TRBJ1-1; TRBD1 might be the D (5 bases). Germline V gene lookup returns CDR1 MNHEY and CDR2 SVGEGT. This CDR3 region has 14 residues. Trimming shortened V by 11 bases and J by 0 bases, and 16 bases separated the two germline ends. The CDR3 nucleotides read TGTGCCGCCGGGAAAATCAGGGTGAACACTGAAGCTTTCTTT. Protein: CAAGKIRVNTEAFF.

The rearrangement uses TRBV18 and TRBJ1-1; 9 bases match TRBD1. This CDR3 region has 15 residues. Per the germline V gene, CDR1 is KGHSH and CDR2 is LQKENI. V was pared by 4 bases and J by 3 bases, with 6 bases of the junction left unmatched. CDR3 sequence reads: CASSQTGGADTEAFF. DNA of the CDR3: TGTGCCAGCTCACAAACAGGGGGCGCGGACACTGAAGCTTTCTTT.

This CDR3 reads CASTRLGDSYNEQFF. In nucleotides, the CDR3 is TGTGCCAGCACCCGATTGGGGGACTCCTACAATGAGCAGTTCTTC. This chain joins TRBV21-1 and TRBJ2-1. TRBV21-1 is termed a pseudogene. The CDR3 consists of 15 residues.